This T cell receptor (beta chain) emerged from a study of CD8 T cells in ankylosing spondylitis listed by TCRdb under 2017. With respect to the entire study: T cell receptor beta repertoires were profiled in healthy donors and ankylosing spondylitis patients so that disease-linked TCR variants could be found. In total, the full study cohort was made up of about 99 healthy donors and approximately 24 ankylosing spondylitis patients. Samples of peripheral blood were taken, and for ankylosing spondylitis patients, synovial fluid was collected as well. What the authors observed across the whole study: The disease-linked clones had a CD8+ phenotype and were found at relatively low frequencies in peripheral blood. Blood from ankylosing spondylitis patients appeared to be characterized by a TCR beta motif composed of under 10 highly homologous amino acid variants. According to the report, matched synovial fluid samples from ankylosing spondylitis patients were significantly enriched for the disease-linked clones. Some motif variants had previously been reported in the synovial fluid and blood of reactive arthritis patients, which suggests shared mechanisms of disease initiation.

For sequencing, an Illumina HiSeq 2500 was employed. TCR beta libraries were prepared by quantitative 5'-RACE with molecular barcodes. The source study handled its data this way. Disease-linked TCR variants were identified with a new computational method built on a probabilistic model of VDJ rearrangement. Using fastp at Q25 and MiXCR, TCRdb reprocessed the public reads and kept productive beta chains. Rows are unified per CDR3 protein, each entry keeping the most common DNA and genes. These V and J calls originate from TCRdb's pipeline instead of the authors' own analysis. This sample lists about 150,000 distinct CDR3 sequences; 25% to 35% were detected once. The ten biggest clones cover about 6.3% of the sample. From a lookup of the germline V gene, CDR1 and CDR2 are MGHRA and YSYEKL. The junction shows trimming of 3 bases on V and 2 bases on J, and the gene matches do not reach 6 bases of it. The CDR3 goes from the cysteine to the phenylalanine over 16 residues. This entry keeps only the CDR3 DNA: 48 bases, framed from base 1.

Synovial fluid samples were paired with blood samples taken from the same ankylosing spondylitis patients. Details on this clonotype: Its antigen has not been determined. No base qualities exist here, and no much larger clone lies one base off it.

The chain links TRBV4-1 with TRBJ2-3; 9 bases in the junction line up with TRBD2. This receptor was identified in a male donor with ankylosing spondylitis. The specimen sequenced was synovial fluid, either unsorted or a sorted T cell fraction (not recorded which). The nucleotides are TGCGCCAGCAGCCAGGGACTAGCAGAACCCACAGATACGCAGTATTTT. Its amino acids are CASSQGLAEPTDTQYF.